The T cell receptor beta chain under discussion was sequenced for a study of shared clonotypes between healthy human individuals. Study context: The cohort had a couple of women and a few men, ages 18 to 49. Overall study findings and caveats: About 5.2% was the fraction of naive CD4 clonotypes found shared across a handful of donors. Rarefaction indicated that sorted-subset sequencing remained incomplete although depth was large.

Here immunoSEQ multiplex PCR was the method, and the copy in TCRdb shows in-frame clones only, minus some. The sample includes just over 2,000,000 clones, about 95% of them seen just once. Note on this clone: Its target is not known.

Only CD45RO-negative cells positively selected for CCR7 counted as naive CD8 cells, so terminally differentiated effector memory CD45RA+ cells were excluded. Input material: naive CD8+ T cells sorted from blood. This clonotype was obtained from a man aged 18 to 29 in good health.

CDR3 in DNA: TGTGCCAGCAGTTGGCTAGCGGGGGGTGTAGATACGCAGTATTTT. This translates into CASSWLAGGVDTQYF. This chain links TRBV28 with TRBJ2-3; 11 nucleotides line up with TRBD2. This CDR3 is built from 15 residues. The germline V gene encodes CDR1 MDHEN and CDR2 SYDVKM. The V and J ends lost 4 bases and 5 bases, in that order; junction bases with no gene match: 5.